This TCR beta chain was captured by sequencing in a study of blood T cell repertoires in COVID-19. Sequencing was performed with immunoSEQ multiplex PCR; in TCRdb, only in-frame clones are kept and a portion is missing. The sample contains approximately 110,000 clones, about 84% of which appear only once. Trimming stripped 5 bases from V and 9 bases from J, with 8 bases between. CDR3 length: 11 amino acids. This chain uses TRBV12-3 or TRBV12-4 with TRBJ2-1; D unresolved. Specimen: peripheral blood. The clonotype comes from a human donor in a cohort sampled during active COVID-19. The CDR3 loop is CASSTVGEQFF. CDR3 nucleotide sequence: TGTGCCAGCAGTACAGTGGGTGAGCAGTTCTTC.